These 24 T cell receptor beta chains were all obtained from the same sample, sequenced in a study of sequential checkpoint blockade in melanoma. Assay used: immunoSEQ multiplex PCR; TCRdb lists only in-frame clones, some missing. The sample carries some 9,400 clones, approximately 56% recorded once. Treatment defined: randomized to nivolumab then ipilimumab (arm A) or the reverse (arm B). This sample comprised CD8+ T cells sorted from blood (inferred from file names), obtained from a patient given nivolumab and ipilimumab in sequence. The receptor set was obtained from a human donor with melanoma.

This clone has only a few counts. The genes are TRBV6-1 and TRBJ2-7; D not resolved. The CDR3 has 12 amino acids. V was trimmed by 7 bases and J by 2 bases, leaving 9 bases between them. Germline V gives CDR1 MNHNS, CDR2 SASEGT. The CDR3 loop reads CASNRSPYEQYF. The DNA for the CDR3 is TGTGCCAGCAACCGGTCCCCCTACGAGCAGTACTTC.

This clone was observed a handful of times. The rearrangement links TRBV28 to TRBJ2-2; D not resolved. The V gene's germline CDR1 is MDHEN and CDR2 SYDVKM. There are 13 residues in the CDR3. Trimming took 5 bases from V and 3 from J, leaving 7 bases between them. CDR3 sequence (DNA): TGTGCCAGCAGTGCAGATTACACCGGGGAGCTGTTTTTT. Residues: CASSADYTGELFF.

This clone has just a few counts. This sample includes further DNA sequences coding for the same CDR3. V usage is TRBV9 and J usage is TRBJ1-2; D is ambiguous. V was trimmed by 0 bases and J by 3 bases, leaving 6 bases between them. The CDR3 extends over 13 amino acids. Germline assignment: CDR1 SGDLS and CDR2 YYNGEE. The CDR3 DNA follows: TGTGCCAGCAGCGTAGGCGGAGACTATGGCTACACCTTC. Translated: CASSVGGDYGYTF.

V and J are TRBV7-9 and TRBJ1-2; 10 nucleotides line up with TRBD1. The trim removed 8 bases at V and 2 bases at J, leaving 5 bases unmatched. The CDR3 has 14 residues. CDR1 and CDR2 from the germline V gene are SEHNR and FQNEAQ (reference sequence). In nucleotides, the CDR3 is TGTGCCAGCCGCGGACAGGGGGACAACTATGGCTACACCTTC. Translating gives CASRGQGDNYGYTF. Full variable domain (outside the CDR3, taken from reference TRBV7-9 and TRBJ1-2): DTGVSQNPRHKITKRGQNVTFRCDPISEHNRLYWYRQTLGQGPEFLTYFQNEAQLEKSRLLSDRFSAERPKGSFSTLEIQRTEQGDSAMYLCASRGQGDNYGYTFGSGTRLTVV.

V usage is TRBV7-2 and J usage is TRBJ2-1, with 7 bases lining up with TRBD1. CDR1 is SGHTA and CDR2 is FQGNSA in the germline V gene. The CDR3 extends over 14 amino acids. The trim removed 0 bases at V and 8 bases at J, leaving 4 bases unmatched. The CDR3 loop is CASSLATGKHEQFF. The CDR3 DNA sequence: TGTGCCAGCAGCTTAGCGACAGGGAAGCATGAGCAGTTCTTC. Filled out from reference TRBV7-2 and TRBJ2-1, the complete variable domain reads GAGVSQSPSNKVTEKGKDVELRCDPISGHTALYWYRQSLGQGLEFLIYFQGNSAPDKSGLPSDRFSAERTGGSVSTLTIQRTQQEDSAVYLCASSLATGKHEQFFGPGTRLTVL.

The chain is built from TRBV11-2 and TRBJ2-2, with D hard to call. V shed 1 base and J shed 3 bases, with 6 bases lying between them. CDR3 size: 14 residues. The germline V gene has CDR1 SGHAT and CDR2 FQNNGV. The CDR3 bases are TGTGCCAGCAGCTTAGCGTCCTACACCGGGGAGCTGTTTTTT. It yields the protein CASSLASYTGELFF.

The rearrangement uses TRBV13 and TRBJ2-5; weak D call: TRBD1 (6 bases). The CDR3 is 14 residues long. Germline V gene lookup returns CDR1 PRHDT and CDR2 FYEKMQ (reference sequence). The ends were cut back, 3 bases at V and 5 bases at J, with 13 bases in the middle. CDR3 nucleotides: TGTGCCAGCAGCTTGGGCAGGGGAGAGGAGACCCAGTACTTC. Protein sequence: CASSLGRGEETQYF.

This rearrangement joins TRBV7-8 to TRBJ2-1, with 7 bases identical to TRBD1. Germline CDR1 SGHVS, CDR2 FQNEAQ. CDR3 size: 14 residues. V dropped 8 bases and J dropped 4; count of bases not matched to a gene: 8. CDR3 in amino acids: CASSPPGQYNEQFF. DNA of the CDR3: TGTGCCAGCTCCCCTCCGGGACAGTACAATGAGCAGTTCTTC.

The gene calls are TRBV7-9 and TRBJ2-7, with D maybe TRBD1 (6 bases). Trimming took off 5 bases at V and 7 bases at J, with 12 bases between the two ends. The CDR3 runs to 12 residues. Germline CDR1 SEHNR, CDR2 FQNEAQ (reference sequence). The CDR3 loop reads CASSHMQGEQYF. CDR3 DNA: TGTGCCAGCAGCCATATGCAGGGGGAGCAGTACTTC. The variable domain in full, with the rest retrieved from reference TRBV7-9 and TRBJ2-7, is DTGVSQNPRHKITKRGQNVTFRCDPISEHNRLYWYRQTLGQGPEFLTYFQNEAQLEKSRLLSDRFSAERPKGSFSTLEIQRTEQGDSAMYLCASSHMQGEQYFGPGTRLTVT.

J is TRBJ1-2 and V is TRBV2; D call uncertain. The CDR3 sequence is 13 residues long. Germline V gene data show CDR1 as SNHLY and CDR2 as FYNNEI. V was cut by 3 bases and J by 7 bases, with 12 bases left in between. The DNA of the CDR3 is TGTGCCAGCAGTGATTGGGGAGCGCGTGGCTACACCTTC. This sequence encodes CASSDWGARGYTF.

V gene TRBV9 combines with J gene TRBJ1-2; D perhaps matches TRBD1 (5 bases). This CDR3 is 13 amino acids long. Germline assignment: CDR1 SGDLS and CDR2 YYNGEE. V was trimmed by 0 bases and J by 4 bases, leaving 7 bases between them. The CDR3: CASSVAGPYGYTF. The CDR3 DNA follows: TGTGCCAGCAGCGTAGCAGGGCCCTATGGCTACACCTTC.

This clone has a handful of counts. Within the sample, other DNA sequences also encode this same CDR3. V gene TRBV5-1 combines with J gene TRBJ2-7, with D tentatively TRBD2 (6 bases). CDR1 is SGHRS and CDR2 is YFSETQ in the germline V gene. This CDR3 is built from 15 residues. V was clipped by 1 base and J by 3 bases, with 14 bases between them. In DNA, the CDR3 is TGCGCCAGCAGCTTGCGTGGAGGGAGTAACTACGAGCAGTACTTC. It yields the protein CASSLRGGSNYEQYF.

This clone was seen only a few times. The chain employs TRBV7-9 and TRBJ1-5, with a weak D call TRBD1 (5 bases). CDR3 length equals 13 residues. The V end lost 5 bases, the J end lost 6 bases, and 11 bases lay between the germline ends. Germline CDR1 and CDR2: SEHNR and FQNEAQ (reference sequence). CDR3 amino acids: CASSPGGIQPQHF. CDR3 DNA sequence: TGTGCCAGCAGCCCCGGGGGAATTCAGCCCCAGCATTTT.

The V gene is TRBV6-5, the J gene TRBJ2-7, with D hard to call. Between the trimmed V and J ends, which lost 7 bases and 0 bases, there was a span of 10 bases. Germline assignment: CDR1 MNHEY and CDR2 SVGAGI. This CDR3 is 13 amino acids long. The DNA of the CDR3 is TGTGCCAGCACCCACGAGATCTCCTACGAGCAGTACTTC. It codes for CASTHEISYEQYF.

This chain's CDR3 is CASSWGAGGYNEQFF. CDR3 bases: TGTGCCAGCAGTTGGGGAGCGGGGGGCTACAATGAGCAGTTCTTC. V usage is TRBV6-5 and J usage is TRBJ2-1, with 9 bases aligning to TRBD2. The CDR3 runs to 15 residues. With 4 bases clipped from V and 3 bases from J, the junction kept 4 bases outside the gene matches. Germline CDR1 is MNHEY and CDR2 is SVGAGI.

This rearrangement joins TRBV13 to TRBJ2-4, with a tentative D call TRBD2 (5 bases). This CDR3 has 16 residues. Trimming took 1 base from V and 0 from J, leaving 10 bases between them. The germline V gene encodes CDR1 PRHDT and CDR2 FYEKMQ (reference sequence). The CDR3 loop reads CASSLEGAGAKNIQYF. The CDR3 DNA reads as TGTGCCAGCAGCTTAGAAGGTGCGGGAGCCAAAAACATTCAGTACTTC.

This clone appeared a few times. This chain uses TRBV5-6 with TRBJ1-2; 10 bases agree with TRBD1. The germline V gene has CDR1 SGHDT and CDR2 YYEEEE. V shed 5 bases, J shed 5 bases, and the junction held 12 bases outside the gene matches. This CDR3 region has 16 residues. The CDR3 loop reads CASSYQTGTGVYGYTF. For the CDR3, the DNA is TGTGCCAGCAGTTACCAAACCGGGACAGGGGTATATGGCTACACCTTC.

This clone was seen only a few times. The chain's CDR3 is CASSYPGTGLPDTQYF. CDR3 DNA: TGTGCCAGCAGCTACCCCGGGACAGGGCTCCCAGATACGCAGTATTTT. This chain uses TRBV7-2 with TRBJ2-3; 9 positions agree with TRBD1. With V trimmed by 4 bases and J by 4 bases, 9 bases remained unmatched. The CDR3 is made up of 16 amino acids. Germline V lookup: CDR1 SGHTA, CDR2 FQGNSA.

The gene calls are TRBV28 and TRBJ1-5; TRBD1 agrees at 9 bases. Germline assignment: CDR1 MDHEN and CDR2 SYDVKM. The CDR3 contains 16 residues. The J segment lost 6 bases and the V segment lost 4 bases, leaving 10 bases of the junction unmatched. CDR3 sequence reads: CASSSPGQGISQPQHF. The CDR3 coding sequence is TGTGCCAGCAGTTCCCCGGGACAGGGTATTTCTCAGCCCCAGCATTTT.

This clone was found once. This chain connects TRBV30 to TRBJ1-6; D possibly corresponds to TRBD1 (6 bases). This CDR3 has 15 residues. The germline V gene encodes CDR1 GTSNPN and CDR2 SVGIG (reference sequence). V lost 0 bases and J 7 bases, leaving 13 bases between the germline ends. DNA of the CDR3: TGTGCCTGGAGTGTACACAGGGACCCGAATTCACCCCTCCACTTT. Encoded protein: CAWSVHRDPNSPLHF.

This clone was found a few times. The V and J genes are TRBV9 and TRBJ2-1, with 14 bases identical to TRBD2. The CDR3 sequence is 15 residues long. Germline CDR1 reads SGDLS; CDR2 reads YYNGEE. Trimming at V came to 5 bases and at J to 8 bases, leaving 6 bases not matched to a gene. Written as DNA, the CDR3 is TGTGCCAGCAGTGGGACTAGCGGGGGTTTCGATGAGCAGTTCTTC. Its protein is CASSGTSGGFDEQFF. The full variable domain, rest sourced from reference TRBV9 and TRBJ2-1, is DSGVTQTPKHLITATGQRVTLRCSPRSGDLSVYWYQQSLDQGLQFLIQYYNGEERAKGNILERFSAQQFPDLHSELNLSSLELGDSALYFCASSGTSGGFDEQFFGPGTRLTVL.

The chain has TRBV4-3 and TRBJ2-6; D might be TRBD1 (5 bases). There are 17 residues in the CDR3. The V and J ends lost 0 bases and 0 bases respectively, with 9 bases between them. The germline gives CDR1 LGHNA, CDR2 YSLEER. In nucleotides, the CDR3 is TGCGCCAGCAGCCAAGATCCAGGGATCTCTGGGGCCAACGTCCTGACTTTC. Encoded protein: CASSQDPGISGANVLTF.

This clone was counted between two and nine times. The CDR3 DNA is TGTGCCAGCAGCCTCAGACCCGGGACAGACTATGGCTACACCTTC. Translated: CASSLRPGTDYGYTF. This chain joins TRBV7-6 and TRBJ1-2; 7 bases match TRBD1. The CDR3 consists of 15 residues. Germline CDR1 reads SGHVS; CDR2 reads FNYEAQ. V lost 5 bases, J lost 3 bases, and 9 bases stayed unmatched.

The chain has TRBV28 and TRBJ2-2; D is perhaps TRBD1 (5 bases). The germline V gene has CDR1 MDHEN and CDR2 SYDVKM. The CDR3 consists of 15 residues. Between the trimmed V and J ends, which lost 7 bases and 0 bases, there was a span of 12 bases. The CDR3, as DNA: TGTGCCAGCACCCCCCGGACACCGAACACCGGGGAGCTGTTTTTT. The encoded protein is CASTPRTPNTGELFF.